The clone carrying this T cell receptor beta chain was seen at least ten times. V lost 3 bases, J lost 2 bases, and 3 bases stayed unmatched. The CDR3 is 14 amino acids. Germline CDR1 and CDR2: DFQATT and SNEGSKA (reference sequence). The sample comes from a study of T-cell reconstitution after alpha-beta-depleted transplantation in children. Unique molecular identifiers featured in how the TCRbeta library was prepared. A single record per CDR3 protein comes from TCRdb applying MiXCR to the PCR reads. Of approximately 650,000 distinct CDR3 sequences listed, roughly 14% are singletons. The clonotype comes from a girl aged 2-10 years with congenital amegakaryocytic thrombocytopenia, due to receive a stem cell transplant. The sample in question was PBMCs, obtained before TCRalphabeta/CD19-depleted stem cell transplant. The chain uses TRBV20-1 and TRBJ2-1; 8 bases match TRBD2. The CDR3 spells CSASRGGAYNEQFF. The CDR3 nucleotides are TGCAGTGCTAGTCGGGGGGGTGCCTACAATGAGCAGTTCTTC.